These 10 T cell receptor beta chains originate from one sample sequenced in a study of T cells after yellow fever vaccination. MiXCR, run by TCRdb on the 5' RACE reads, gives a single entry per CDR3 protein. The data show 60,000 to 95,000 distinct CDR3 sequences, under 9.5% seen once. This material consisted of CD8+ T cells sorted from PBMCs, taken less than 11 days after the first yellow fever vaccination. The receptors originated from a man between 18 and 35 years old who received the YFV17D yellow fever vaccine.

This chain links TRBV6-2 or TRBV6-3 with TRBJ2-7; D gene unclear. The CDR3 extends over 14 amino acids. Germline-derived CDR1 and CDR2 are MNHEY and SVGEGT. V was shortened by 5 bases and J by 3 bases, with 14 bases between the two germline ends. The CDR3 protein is CASSDDRQYYEQYF. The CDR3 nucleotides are TGTGCCAGCAGTGACGATCGACAATACTACGAGCAGTACTTC.

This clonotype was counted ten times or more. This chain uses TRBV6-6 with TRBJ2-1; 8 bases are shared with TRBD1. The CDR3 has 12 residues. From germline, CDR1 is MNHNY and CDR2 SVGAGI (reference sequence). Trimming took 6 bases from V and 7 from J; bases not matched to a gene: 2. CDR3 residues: CASRTGVNEQFF. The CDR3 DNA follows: TGTGCCAGCAGGACAGGGGTAAATGAGCAGTTCTTC.

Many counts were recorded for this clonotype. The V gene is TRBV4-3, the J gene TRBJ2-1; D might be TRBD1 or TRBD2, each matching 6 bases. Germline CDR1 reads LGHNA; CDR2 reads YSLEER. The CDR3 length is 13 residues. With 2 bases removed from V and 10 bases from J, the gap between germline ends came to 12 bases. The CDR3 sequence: CASSQLGGSEQFF. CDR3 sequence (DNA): TGCGCCAGCAGCCAACTAGGGGGGTCGGAGCAGTTCTTC.

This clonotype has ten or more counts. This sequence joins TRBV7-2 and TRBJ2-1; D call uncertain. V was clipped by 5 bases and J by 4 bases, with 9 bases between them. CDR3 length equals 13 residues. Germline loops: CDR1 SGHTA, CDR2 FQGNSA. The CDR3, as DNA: TGTGCCAGCAGCGATCCAAATTACAATGAGCAGTTCTTC. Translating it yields CASSDPNYNEQFF. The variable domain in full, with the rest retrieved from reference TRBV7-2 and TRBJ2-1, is GAGVSQSPSNKVTEKGKDVELRCDPISGHTALYWYRQSLGQGLEFLIYFQGNSAPDKSGLPSDRFSAERTGGSVSTLTIQRTQQEDSAVYLCASSDPNYNEQFFGPGTRLTVL.

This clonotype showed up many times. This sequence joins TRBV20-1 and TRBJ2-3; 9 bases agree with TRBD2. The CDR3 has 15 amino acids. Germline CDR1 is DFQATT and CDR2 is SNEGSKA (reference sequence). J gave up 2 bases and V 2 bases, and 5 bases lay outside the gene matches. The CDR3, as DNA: TGCAGTGCTAGACCGTGGGGACTAGCCACAGATACGCAGTATTTT. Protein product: CSARPWGLATDTQYF.

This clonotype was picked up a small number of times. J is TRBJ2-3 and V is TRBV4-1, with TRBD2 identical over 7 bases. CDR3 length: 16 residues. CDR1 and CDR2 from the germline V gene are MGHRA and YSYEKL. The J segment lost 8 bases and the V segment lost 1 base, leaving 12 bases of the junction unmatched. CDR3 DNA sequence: TGCGCCAGCAGCCAAGGGACTAGGAGGCCCATTGGTACGCAGTATTTT. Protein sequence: CASSQGTRRPIGTQYF.

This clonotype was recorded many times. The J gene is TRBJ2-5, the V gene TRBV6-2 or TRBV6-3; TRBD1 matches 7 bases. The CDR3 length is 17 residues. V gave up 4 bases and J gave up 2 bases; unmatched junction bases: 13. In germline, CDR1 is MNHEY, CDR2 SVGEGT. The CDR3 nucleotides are TGTGCCAGCAGTTTCCGCCACGACAGGGTTGGGCAAGAGACCCAGTACTTC. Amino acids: CASSFRHDRVGQETQYF.

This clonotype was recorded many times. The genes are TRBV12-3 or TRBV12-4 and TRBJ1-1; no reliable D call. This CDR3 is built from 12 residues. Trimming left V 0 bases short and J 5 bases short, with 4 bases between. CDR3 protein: CASSLAGTEAFF. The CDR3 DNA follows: TGTGCCAGCAGTTTAGCGGGTACTGAAGCTTTCTTT.

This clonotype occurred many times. The CDR3 bases are TGCAGTGCTAGGGCGCGGGACACCGGGGAGCTGTTTTTT. Amino acids: CSARARDTGELFF. This chain uses TRBV20-1 with TRBJ2-2; a possible D gene is TRBD2 (5 bases). CDR1 and CDR2 (germline): DFQATT, SNEGSKA (reference sequence). Trimming took off 3 bases at V and 3 bases at J, with 8 bases between the two ends. The CDR3 sequence is 13 residues long.

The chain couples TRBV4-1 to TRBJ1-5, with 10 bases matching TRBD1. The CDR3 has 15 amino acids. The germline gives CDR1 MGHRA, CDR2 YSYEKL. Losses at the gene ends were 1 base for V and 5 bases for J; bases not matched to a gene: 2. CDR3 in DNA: TGCGCCAGCAGCCAAGCCGACAGGGGGCATCAGCCCCAGCATTTT. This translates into CASSQADRGHQPQHF.